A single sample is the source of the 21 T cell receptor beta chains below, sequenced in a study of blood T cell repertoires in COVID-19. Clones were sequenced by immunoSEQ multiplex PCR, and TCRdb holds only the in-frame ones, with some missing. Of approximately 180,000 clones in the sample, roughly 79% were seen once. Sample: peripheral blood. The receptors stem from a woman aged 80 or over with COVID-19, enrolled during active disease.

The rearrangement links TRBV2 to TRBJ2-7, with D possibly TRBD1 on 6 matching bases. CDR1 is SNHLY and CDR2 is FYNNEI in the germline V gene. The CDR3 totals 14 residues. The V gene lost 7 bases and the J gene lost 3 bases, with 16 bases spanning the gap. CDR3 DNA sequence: TGTGCCAGCAATTTCCGGGACATAGTCTACGAGCAGTACTTC. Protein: CASNFRDIVYEQYF.

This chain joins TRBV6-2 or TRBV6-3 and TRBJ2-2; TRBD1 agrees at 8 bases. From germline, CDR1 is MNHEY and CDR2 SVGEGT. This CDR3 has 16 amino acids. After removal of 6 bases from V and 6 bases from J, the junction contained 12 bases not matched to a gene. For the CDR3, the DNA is TGTGCCAGCAGCCGCGGACAGGGTCGGTTCTCCGGGGAGCTGTTTTTT. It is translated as CASSRGQGRFSGELFF.

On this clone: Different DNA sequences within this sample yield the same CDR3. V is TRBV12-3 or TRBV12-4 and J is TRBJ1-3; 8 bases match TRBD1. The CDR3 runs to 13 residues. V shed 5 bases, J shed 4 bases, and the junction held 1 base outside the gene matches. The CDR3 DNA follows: TGTGCCAGCAGTCGGGACAGGGGAAACACCATATATTTT. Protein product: CASSRDRGNTIYF.

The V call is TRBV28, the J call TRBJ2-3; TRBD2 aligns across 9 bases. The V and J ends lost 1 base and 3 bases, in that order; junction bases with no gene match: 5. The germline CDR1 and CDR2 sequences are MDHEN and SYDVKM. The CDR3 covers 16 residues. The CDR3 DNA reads TGTGCCAGCAGTTTATTTGTAGCGGGAGAAACAGATACGCAGTATTTT. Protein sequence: CASSLFVAGETDTQYF.

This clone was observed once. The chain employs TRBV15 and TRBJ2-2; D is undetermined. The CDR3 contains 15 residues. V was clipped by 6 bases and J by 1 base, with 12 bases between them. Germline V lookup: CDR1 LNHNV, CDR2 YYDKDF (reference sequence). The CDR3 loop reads CATRARSRNTGELFF. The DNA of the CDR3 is TGTGCCACCAGAGCGCGGTCTCGGAACACCGGGGAGCTGTTTTTT.

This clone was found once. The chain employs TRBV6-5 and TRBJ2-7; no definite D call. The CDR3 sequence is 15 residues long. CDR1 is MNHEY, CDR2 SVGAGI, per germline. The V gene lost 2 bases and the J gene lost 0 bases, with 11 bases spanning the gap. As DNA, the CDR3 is TGTGCCAGCAGTTACGGTACTCACTACTCCTACGAGCAGTACTTC. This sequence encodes CASSYGTHYSYEQYF.

The chain's CDR3 is CASSPSGGSYNEQFF. As DNA, the CDR3 is TGTGCCAGCAGCCCCAGCGGGGGGTCATACAATGAGCAGTTCTTC. The chain carries TRBV13 and TRBJ2-1; 9 positions match TRBD2. The length of the CDR3 is 15 residues. Germline V gene lookup returns CDR1 PRHDT and CDR2 FYEKMQ (reference sequence). J gave up 4 bases and V 5 bases, and 6 bases lay outside the gene matches. Filled out from reference TRBV13 and TRBJ2-1, the complete variable domain reads AAGVIQSPRHLIKEKRETATLKCYPIPRHDTVYWYQQGPGQDPQFLISFYEKMQSDKGSIPDRFSAQQFSDYHSELNMSSLELGDSALYFCASSPSGGSYNEQFFGPGTRLTVL.

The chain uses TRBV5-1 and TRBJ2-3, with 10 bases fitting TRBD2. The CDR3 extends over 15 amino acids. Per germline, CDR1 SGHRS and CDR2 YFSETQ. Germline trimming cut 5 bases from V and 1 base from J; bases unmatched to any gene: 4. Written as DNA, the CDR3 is TGCGCCAGCAGATTTGGGACTAGCGGCACAGATACGCAGTATTTT. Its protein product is CASRFGTSGTDTQYF.

CDR3 region: CASSAKEPQSSGNTIYF. The CDR3 region has the DNA TGTGCCAGCAGTGCTAAGGAGCCCCAAAGCTCTGGAAACACCATATATTTT. The chain joins TRBV6-4 to TRBJ1-3; D call uncertain. The CDR3 covers 17 residues. Per the germline V gene, CDR1 is MRHNA and CDR2 is SNTAGT. V was clipped by 4 bases and J by 0 bases, with 16 bases between them.

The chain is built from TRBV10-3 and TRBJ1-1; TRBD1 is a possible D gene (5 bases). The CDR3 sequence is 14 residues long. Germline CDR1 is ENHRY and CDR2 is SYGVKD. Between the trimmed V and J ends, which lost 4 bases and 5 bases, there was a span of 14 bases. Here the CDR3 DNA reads TGTGCCATCAGTGTACGGGGGGTAGGGACTGAAGCTTTCTTT. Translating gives CAISVRGVGTEAFF.

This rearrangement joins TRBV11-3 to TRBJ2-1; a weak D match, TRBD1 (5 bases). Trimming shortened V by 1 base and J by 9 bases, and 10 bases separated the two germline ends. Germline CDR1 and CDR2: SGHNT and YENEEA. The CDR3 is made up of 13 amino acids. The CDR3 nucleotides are TGTGCCAGCAGCTTAGGGGGCCAGCTTGAGCAGTTCTTC. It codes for CASSLGGQLEQFF.

The CDR3: CAGDRGGYTEAFF. The CDR3 nucleotides read TGTGCCGGAGACAGGGGTGGGTACACTGAAGCTTTCTTT. The chain joins TRBV6-5 to TRBJ1-1; 8 bases agree with TRBD1. This CDR3 is 13 amino acids long. V shed 11 bases, J shed 3 bases, and the junction held 8 bases outside the gene matches. Germline-derived CDR1 and CDR2 are MNHEY and SVGAGI.

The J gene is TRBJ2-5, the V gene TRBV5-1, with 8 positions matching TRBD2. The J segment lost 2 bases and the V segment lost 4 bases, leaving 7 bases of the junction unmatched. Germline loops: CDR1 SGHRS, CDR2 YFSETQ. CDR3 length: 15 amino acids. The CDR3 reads CASSPAGGPQETQYF. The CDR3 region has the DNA TGCGCCAGCAGCCCTGCGGGGGGCCCTCAAGAGACCCAGTACTTC.

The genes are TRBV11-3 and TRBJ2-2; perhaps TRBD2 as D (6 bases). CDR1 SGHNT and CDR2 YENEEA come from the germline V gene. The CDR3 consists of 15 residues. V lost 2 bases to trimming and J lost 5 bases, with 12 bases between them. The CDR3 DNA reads TGTGCCAGCAGCTTACTGGCTAGCGCAACCGGGGAGCTGTTTTTT. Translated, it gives CASSLLASATGELFF. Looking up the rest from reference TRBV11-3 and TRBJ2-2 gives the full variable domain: EAGVVQSPRYKIIEKKQPVAFWCNPISGHNTLYWYLQNLGQGPELLIRYENEEAVDDSQLPKDRFSAERLKGVDSTLKIQPAELGDSAVYLCASSLLASATGELFFGEGSRLTVL.

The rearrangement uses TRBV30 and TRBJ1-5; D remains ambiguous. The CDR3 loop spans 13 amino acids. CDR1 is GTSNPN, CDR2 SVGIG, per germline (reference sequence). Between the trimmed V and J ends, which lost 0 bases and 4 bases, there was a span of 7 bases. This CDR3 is CAWSVKANQPQHF. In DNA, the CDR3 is TGTGCCTGGAGTGTTAAAGCGAATCAGCCCCAGCATTTT.

The CDR3 sequence: CASSLWGRGAEAFF. As DNA, the CDR3 is TGTGCCAGCAGTTTATGGGGCAGGGGAGCTGAAGCTTTCTTT. The rearrangement joins TRBV27 to TRBJ1-1, with D possibly matching TRBD1 (6 bases). The length of the CDR3 is 14 residues. The germline CDR1 and CDR2 sequences are MNHEY and SMNVEV (reference sequence). The germline V and J ends were trimmed by 1 base and 6 bases, with 12 bases remaining between them.

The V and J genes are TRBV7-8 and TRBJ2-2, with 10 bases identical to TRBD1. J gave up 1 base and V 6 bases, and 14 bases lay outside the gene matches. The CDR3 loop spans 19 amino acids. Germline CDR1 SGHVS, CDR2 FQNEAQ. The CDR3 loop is CASRSYAGTGVRNTGELFF. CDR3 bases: TGTGCCAGCAGATCTTATGCCGGGACAGGGGTTCGGAACACCGGGGAGCTGTTTTTT.

In nucleotides, the CDR3 is TGTGCCAGTAGTATTCAGGGTTGGGCCGGGGAGCTGTTTTTT. This codes for CASSIQGWAGELFF. V usage is TRBV19 and J usage is TRBJ2-2; TRBD1 is a possible D gene (5 bases). This CDR3 has 14 amino acids. The V gene lost 3 bases and the J gene lost 6 bases, with 11 bases spanning the gap. Germline CDR1 reads LNHDA; CDR2 reads SQIVND (reference sequence).

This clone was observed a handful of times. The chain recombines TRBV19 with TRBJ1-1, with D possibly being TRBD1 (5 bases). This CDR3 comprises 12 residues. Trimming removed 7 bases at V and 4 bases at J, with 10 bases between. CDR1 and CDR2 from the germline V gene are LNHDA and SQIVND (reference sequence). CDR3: CASTRRGTEAFF. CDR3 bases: TGTGCCAGTACCCGTAGGGGCACTGAAGCTTTCTTT.

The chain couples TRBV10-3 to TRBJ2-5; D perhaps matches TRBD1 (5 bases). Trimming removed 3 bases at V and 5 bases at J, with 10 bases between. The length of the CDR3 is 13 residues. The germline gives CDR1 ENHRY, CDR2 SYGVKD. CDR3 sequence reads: CAISDQGWETQYF. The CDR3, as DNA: TGTGCCATCAGTGACCAGGGCTGGGAGACCCAGTACTTC.

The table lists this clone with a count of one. The CDR3 nucleotides read TGTGCCAGCTCACCCGGCACAGATACGCAGTATTTT. Translation gives CASSPGTDTQYF. V is TRBV18 and J is TRBJ2-3; D ambiguous. V dropped 3 bases and J dropped 1 base, with 2 bases sitting between them. Germline V gene lookup returns CDR1 KGHSH and CDR2 LQKENI. The CDR3 has 12 amino acids.